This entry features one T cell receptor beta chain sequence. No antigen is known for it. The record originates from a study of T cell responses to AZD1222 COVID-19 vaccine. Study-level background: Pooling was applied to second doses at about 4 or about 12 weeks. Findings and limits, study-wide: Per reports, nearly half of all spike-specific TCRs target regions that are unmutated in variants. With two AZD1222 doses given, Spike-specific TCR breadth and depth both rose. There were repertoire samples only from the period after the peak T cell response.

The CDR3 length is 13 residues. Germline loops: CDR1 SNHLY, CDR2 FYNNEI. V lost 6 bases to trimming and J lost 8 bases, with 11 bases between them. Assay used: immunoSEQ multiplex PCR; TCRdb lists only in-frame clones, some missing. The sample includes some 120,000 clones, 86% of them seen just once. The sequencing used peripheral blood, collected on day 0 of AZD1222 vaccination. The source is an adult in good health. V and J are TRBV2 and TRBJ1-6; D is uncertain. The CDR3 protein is CASRLGRDSPLHF. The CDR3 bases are TGTGCCAGCAGACTGGGTAGGGATTCACCCCTCCACTTT.